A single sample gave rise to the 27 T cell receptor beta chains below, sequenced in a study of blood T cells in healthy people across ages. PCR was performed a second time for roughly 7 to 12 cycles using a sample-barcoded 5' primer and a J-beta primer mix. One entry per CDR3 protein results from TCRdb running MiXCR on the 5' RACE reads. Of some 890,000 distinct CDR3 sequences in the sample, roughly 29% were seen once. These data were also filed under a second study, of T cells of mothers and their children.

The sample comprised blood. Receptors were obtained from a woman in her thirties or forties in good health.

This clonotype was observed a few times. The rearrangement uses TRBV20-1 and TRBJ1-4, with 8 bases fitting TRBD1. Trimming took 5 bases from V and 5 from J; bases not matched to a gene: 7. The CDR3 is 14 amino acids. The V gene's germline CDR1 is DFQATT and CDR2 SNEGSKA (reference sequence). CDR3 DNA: TGCAGTGCTCGACTACAGGGGGGAAATGAAAAACTGTTTTTT. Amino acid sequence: CSARLQGGNEKLFF.

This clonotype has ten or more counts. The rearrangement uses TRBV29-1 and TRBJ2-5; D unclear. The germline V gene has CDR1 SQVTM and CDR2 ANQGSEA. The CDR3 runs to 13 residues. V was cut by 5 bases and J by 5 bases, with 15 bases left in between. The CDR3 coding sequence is TGCAGCGTTTTGACCCGCCATGGGGAGACCCAGTACTTC. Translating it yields CSVLTRHGETQYF.

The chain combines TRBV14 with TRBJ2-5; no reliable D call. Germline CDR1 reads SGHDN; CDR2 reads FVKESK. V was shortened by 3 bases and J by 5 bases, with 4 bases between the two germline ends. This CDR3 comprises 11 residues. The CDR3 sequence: CASSHPETQYF. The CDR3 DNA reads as TGTGCCAGCAGCCACCCCGAGACCCAGTACTTC.

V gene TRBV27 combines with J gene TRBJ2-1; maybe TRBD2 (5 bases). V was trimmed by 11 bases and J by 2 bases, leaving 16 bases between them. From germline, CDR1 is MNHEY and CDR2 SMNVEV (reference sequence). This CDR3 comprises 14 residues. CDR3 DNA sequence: TGTGCCGGCGGTGAGATCGGGGCCTACAATGAGCAGTTCTTC. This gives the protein CAGGEIGAYNEQFF.

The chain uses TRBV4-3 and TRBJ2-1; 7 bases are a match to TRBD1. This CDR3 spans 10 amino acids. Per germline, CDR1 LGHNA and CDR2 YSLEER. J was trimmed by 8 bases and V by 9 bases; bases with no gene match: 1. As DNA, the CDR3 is TGCGCCAGTGACAGGGATGAGCAGTTCTTC. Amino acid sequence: CASDRDEQFF.

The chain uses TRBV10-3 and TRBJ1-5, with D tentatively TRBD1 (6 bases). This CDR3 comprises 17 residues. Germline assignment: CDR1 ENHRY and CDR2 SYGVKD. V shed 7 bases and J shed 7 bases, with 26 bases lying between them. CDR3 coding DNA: TGTGCCATCATTTCGCCAGGCGGGAGGTGGACAGAGCAGCCCCAGCATTTT. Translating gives CAIISPGGRWTEQPQHF.

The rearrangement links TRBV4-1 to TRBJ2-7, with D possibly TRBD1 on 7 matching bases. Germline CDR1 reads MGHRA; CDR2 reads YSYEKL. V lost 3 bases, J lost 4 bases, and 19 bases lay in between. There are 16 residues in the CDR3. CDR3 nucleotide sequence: TGCGCCAGCAGCCAGAGGGCGAGCAGGGGGGTGTACGAGCAGTACTTC. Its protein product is CASSQRASRGVYEQYF.

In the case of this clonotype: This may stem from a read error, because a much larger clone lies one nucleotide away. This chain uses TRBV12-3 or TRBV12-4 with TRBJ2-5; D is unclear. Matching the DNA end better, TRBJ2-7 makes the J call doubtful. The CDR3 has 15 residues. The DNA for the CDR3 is TGTGCCAGCAGGTTAGGAGTTTCCTCTTCCTACGAGCAGTACGTC. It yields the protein CASRLGVSSSYEQYV.

CDR3 nucleotides: TGTGCCAGCAGTTTTGGAACTAGCGGGGGTCAAGAGACCCAGTACTTC. Its translation: CASSFGTSGGQETQYF. This sequence joins TRBV6-5 and TRBJ2-4, with 11 bases fitting TRBD2. The end of the DNA aligns better with TRBJ2-5, so the J call may be wrong. In germline, CDR1 is MNHEY, CDR2 SVGAGI. The CDR3 consists of 16 residues.

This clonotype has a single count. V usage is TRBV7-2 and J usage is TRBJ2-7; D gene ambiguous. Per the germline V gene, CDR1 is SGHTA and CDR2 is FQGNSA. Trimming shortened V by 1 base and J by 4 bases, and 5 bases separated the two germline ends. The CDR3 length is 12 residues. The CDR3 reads CASSLGWYEQYF. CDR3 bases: TGTGCCAGCAGCTTAGGGTGGTACGAGCAGTACTTC.

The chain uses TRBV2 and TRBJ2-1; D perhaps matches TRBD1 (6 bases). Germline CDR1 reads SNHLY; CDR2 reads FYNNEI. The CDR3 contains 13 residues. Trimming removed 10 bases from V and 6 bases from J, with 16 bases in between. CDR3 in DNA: TGTGCCAAAAGGCAGGGGTCCAGCAATGAGCAGTTCTTC. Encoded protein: CAKRQGSSNEQFF.

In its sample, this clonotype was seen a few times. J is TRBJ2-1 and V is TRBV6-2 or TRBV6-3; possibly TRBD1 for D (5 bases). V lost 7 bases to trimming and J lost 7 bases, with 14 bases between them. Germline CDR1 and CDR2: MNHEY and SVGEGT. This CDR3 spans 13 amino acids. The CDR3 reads CASKVTAPNEQFF. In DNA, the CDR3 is TGTGCCAGCAAAGTGACAGCCCCGAATGAGCAGTTCTTC.

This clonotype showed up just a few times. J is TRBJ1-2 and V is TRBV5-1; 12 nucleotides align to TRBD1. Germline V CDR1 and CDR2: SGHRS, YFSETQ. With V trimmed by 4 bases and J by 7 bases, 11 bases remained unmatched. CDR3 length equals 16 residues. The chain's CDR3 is CASSRGTGGSRGGYTF. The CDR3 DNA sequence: TGCGCCAGCAGCCGCGGGACAGGGGGCTCGCGGGGTGGCTACACCTTC.

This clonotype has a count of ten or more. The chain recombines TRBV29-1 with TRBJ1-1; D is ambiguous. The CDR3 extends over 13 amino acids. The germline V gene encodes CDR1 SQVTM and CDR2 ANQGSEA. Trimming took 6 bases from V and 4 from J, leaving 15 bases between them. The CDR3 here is CSVRMEEGTEAFF. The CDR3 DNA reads TGCAGCGTCAGAATGGAGGAGGGCACTGAAGCTTTCTTT.

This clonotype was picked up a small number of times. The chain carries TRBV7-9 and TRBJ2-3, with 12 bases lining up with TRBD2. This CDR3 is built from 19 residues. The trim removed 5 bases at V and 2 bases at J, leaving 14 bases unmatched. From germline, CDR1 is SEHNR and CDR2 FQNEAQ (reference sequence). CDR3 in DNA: TGTGCCAGCAGCACCCGGACTAGCGGGGCCCTACTGACCACAGATACGCAGTATTTT. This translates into CASSTRTSGALLTTDTQYF.

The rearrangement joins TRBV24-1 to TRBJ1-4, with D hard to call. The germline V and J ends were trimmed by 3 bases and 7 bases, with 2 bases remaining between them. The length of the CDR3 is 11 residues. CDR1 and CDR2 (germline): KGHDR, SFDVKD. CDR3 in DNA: TGTGCCACCAGTGATCGTGAAAAACTGTTTTTT. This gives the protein CATSDREKLFF.

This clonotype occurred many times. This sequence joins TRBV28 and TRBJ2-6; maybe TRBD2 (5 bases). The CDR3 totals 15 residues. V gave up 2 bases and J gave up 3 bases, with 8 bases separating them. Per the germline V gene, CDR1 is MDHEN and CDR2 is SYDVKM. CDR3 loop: CASSLVRVGANVLTF. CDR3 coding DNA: TGTGCCAGCAGTTTAGTGAGGGTTGGGGCCAACGTCCTGACTTTC.

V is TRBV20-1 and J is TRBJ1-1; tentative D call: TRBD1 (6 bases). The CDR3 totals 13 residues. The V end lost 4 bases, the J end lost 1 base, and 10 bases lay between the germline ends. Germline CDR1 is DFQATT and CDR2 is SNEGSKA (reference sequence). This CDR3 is CSAINRENTEAFF. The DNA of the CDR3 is TGCAGTGCTATTAACAGGGAGAACACTGAAGCTTTCTTT.

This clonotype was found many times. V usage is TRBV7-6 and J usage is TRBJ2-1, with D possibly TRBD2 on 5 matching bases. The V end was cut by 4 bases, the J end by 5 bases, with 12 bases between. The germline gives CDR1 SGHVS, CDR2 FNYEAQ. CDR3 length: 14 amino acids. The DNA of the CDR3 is TGTGCCAGCAGCTCTACCCTGGAGGACAATGAGCAGTTCTTC. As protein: CASSSTLEDNEQFF.

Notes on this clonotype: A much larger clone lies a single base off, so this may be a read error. The CDR3 DNA follows: TGTGCCAGCAGCTCGGGATATAGGACCCAGTTCTTC. This encodes CASSSGYRTQFF. V is TRBV7-2 and J is TRBJ2-1, with a tentative D call TRBD2 (5 bases). Trimming left V 4 bases short and J 13 bases short, with 14 bases between. CDR1 is SGHTA, CDR2 FQGNSA, per germline. The CDR3 has 12 amino acids.

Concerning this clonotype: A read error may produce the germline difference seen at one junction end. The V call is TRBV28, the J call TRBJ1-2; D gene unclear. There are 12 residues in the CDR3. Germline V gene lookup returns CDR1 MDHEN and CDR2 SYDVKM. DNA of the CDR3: TGTACCAGCAGTAAGCTCGGCTATGGCTACACCTTC. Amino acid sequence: CTSSKLGYGYTF.

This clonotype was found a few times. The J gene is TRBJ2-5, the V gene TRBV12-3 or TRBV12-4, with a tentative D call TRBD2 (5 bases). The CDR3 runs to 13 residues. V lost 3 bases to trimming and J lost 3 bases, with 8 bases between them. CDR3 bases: TGTGCCAGCAGTTTTGCTAGCAAAGAGACCCAGTACTTC. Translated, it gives CASSFASKETQYF.

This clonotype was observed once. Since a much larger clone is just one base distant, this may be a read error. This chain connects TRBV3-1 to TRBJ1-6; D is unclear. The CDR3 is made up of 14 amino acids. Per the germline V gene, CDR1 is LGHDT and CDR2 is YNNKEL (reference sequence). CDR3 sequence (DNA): TGTGTCAGCAGCCAAGTTGAGGGAAACTCACCCCTCCACTTT. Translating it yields CVSSQVEGNSPLHF.

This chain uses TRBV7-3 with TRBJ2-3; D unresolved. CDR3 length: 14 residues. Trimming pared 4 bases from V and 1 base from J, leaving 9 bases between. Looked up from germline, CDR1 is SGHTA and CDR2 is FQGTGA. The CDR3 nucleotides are TGTGCCAGCAGCTCCTCCCCCGGCACAGATACGCAGTATTTT. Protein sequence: CASSSSPGTDTQYF.

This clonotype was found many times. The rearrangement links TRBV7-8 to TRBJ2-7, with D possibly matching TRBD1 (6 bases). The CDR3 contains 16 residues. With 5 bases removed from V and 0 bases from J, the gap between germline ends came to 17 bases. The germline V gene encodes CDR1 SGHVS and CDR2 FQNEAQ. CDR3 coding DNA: TGTGCCAGCAGCCCCAGGGGAGACAGGATCTCCTACGAGCAGTACTTC. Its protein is CASSPRGDRISYEQYF.

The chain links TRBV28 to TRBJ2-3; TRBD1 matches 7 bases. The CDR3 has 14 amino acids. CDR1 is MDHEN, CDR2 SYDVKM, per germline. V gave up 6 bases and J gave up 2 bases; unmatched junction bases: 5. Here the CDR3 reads CASRPQGDTDTQYF. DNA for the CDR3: TGTGCCAGCAGACCGCAGGGGGACACAGATACGCAGTATTTT.

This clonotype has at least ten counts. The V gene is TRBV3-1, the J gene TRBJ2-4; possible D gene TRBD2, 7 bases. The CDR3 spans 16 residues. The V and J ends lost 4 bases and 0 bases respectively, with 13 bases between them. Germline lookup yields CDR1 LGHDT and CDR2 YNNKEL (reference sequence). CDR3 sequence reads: CASSLKGGLAKNIQYF. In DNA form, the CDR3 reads TGTGCCAGCAGCCTGAAGGGGGGGCTAGCCAAAAACATTCAGTACTTC.